This T cell receptor (beta chain) was captured in a study of shared clonotypes between healthy human individuals. PBMC DNA, left unsorted, was sequenced on ten immunoSEQ deep assay plates. The assay was immunoSEQ multiplex PCR, and TCRdb's table has in-frame clones only and misses some. The sample yields around 500,000 clones, approximately 81% seen once. Study-wide results and limits: Sampling included only blood; tissue repertoires likely differ.

Germline lookup yields CDR1 WNHNN and CDR2 SYGVQD (reference sequence). V lost 9 bases to trimming and J lost 2 bases, with 17 bases between them. The length of the CDR3 is 15 residues. With respect to this clone: Antigen: not known.

Specimen: PBMCs. This TCR was recovered from a woman aged 35 to 49 in good health. Some clones in this sample may be carry-over from other donors' samples. The rearrangement joins TRBV10-1 to TRBJ2-1, with D possibly being TRBD1 (6 bases). This CDR3 is CARRYRETTYNEQFF. The CDR3 bases are TGCGCCAGGAGATACAGGGAAACGACCTACAATGAGCAGTTCTTC.